The present entry profiles one T cell receptor beta chain with its context. This sample was included in a study of T cells after yellow fever vaccination. From the 5' RACE reads, TCRdb called clonotypes with MiXCR, one entry per CDR3 protein. The sample shows 300,000 to 350,000 distinct CDR3 sequences, about 8.3% of them seen only once. The germline V gene encodes CDR1 SGHRS and CDR2 YFSETQ. Trimming took off 7 bases at V and 4 bases at J, with 32 bases between the two ends. The CDR3 runs to 19 residues. The clonotype was recovered from a man younger than 30 who received the YFV17D yellow fever vaccine. This material consisted of PBMCs, taken around 45 days after the first yellow fever vaccination. The V gene is TRBV5-1, the J gene TRBJ1-2; D possibly corresponds to TRBD1 (6 bases). CDR3 residues: CASQPFTGQLRLGRYGYTF. As DNA, the CDR3 is TGCGCCAGCCAGCCGTTCACAGGACAGCTTCGTTTGGGTCGCTATGGCTACACCTTC.